These 27 T cell receptor beta chains were sequenced from one sample in a study of blood T cell repertoires in COVID-19. The repertoire was sequenced with immunoSEQ multiplex PCR; TCRdb's copy has only in-frame clones and lacks some. The sample lists 150,000 to 200,000 clones, 80% occurring once. The material sequenced was PBMCs or T cells enriched from blood (not recorded which). Source of these receptors: a woman aged 55-69 years who had recovered from COVID-19.

V is TRBV18 and J is TRBJ1-4; a possible D gene is TRBD1 (6 bases). V gave up 3 bases and J gave up 1 base, with 9 bases separating them. The CDR3 extends over 15 amino acids. Germline lookup yields CDR1 KGHSH and CDR2 LQKENI. The CDR3 sequence: CASSPSQGTNEKLFF. CDR3 nucleotides: TGTGCCAGCTCACCGTCACAGGGAACTAATGAAAAACTGTTTTTT.

The rearrangement uses TRBV2 and TRBJ1-1, with 9 nucleotides matching TRBD1. The trim removed 6 bases at V and 1 base at J, leaving 9 bases unmatched. Germline CDR1 reads SNHLY; CDR2 reads FYNNEI. This CDR3 comprises 16 residues. The CDR3 region has the DNA TGTGCCAGCAGAACCGGACAGGGGCTGGGGAACACTGAAGCTTTCTTT. Protein: CASRTGQGLGNTEAFF. Complete variable domain (other parts from reference TRBV2 and TRBJ1-1): EPEVTQTPSHQVTQMGQEVILRCVPISNHLYFYWYRQILGQKVEFLVSFYNNEISEKSEIFDDQFSVERPDGSNFTLKIRSTKLEDSAMYFCASRTGQGLGNTEAFFGQGTRLTVV.

The sample holds one count of this clone. The CDR3 region has the DNA TGTGCCAGCAGCTTATCCAGGGACACCGGGGAGCTGTTTTTT. Translation: CASSLSRDTGELFF. The chain links TRBV7-2 to TRBJ2-2, with D tentatively TRBD1 (5 bases). V shed 2 bases and J shed 3 bases, with 7 bases lying between them. The CDR3 consists of 14 residues. Germline loops: CDR1 SGHTA, CDR2 FQGNSA.

The chain links TRBV18 to TRBJ1-6, with 8 bases matching TRBD1. Germline-derived CDR1 and CDR2 are KGHSH and LQKENI. This CDR3 has 13 amino acids. With V trimmed by 7 bases and J by 10 bases, 6 bases remained unmatched. The CDR3 loop is CASYLDRDSPLHF. The CDR3 nucleotides are TGTGCCAGCTATCTGGACAGGGACTCACCCCTCCACTTT.

The chain uses TRBV7-2 and TRBJ2-6; the D is unclear. Trimming shortened V by 5 bases and J by 9 bases, and 11 bases separated the two germline ends. CDR1 SGHTA and CDR2 FQGNSA come from the germline V gene. The CDR3 covers 13 residues. This CDR3 reads CASSVDINNVLTF. CDR3 bases: TGTGCCAGCAGCGTCGACATAAACAACGTCCTGACTTTC.

This clone has only a few counts. The gene calls are TRBV19 and TRBJ1-2; a weak D match, TRBD1 (6 bases). In germline, CDR1 is LNHDA, CDR2 SQIVND (reference sequence). V lost 7 bases to trimming and J lost 6 bases, with 15 bases between them. The CDR3 runs to 13 residues. CDR3: CASKWGQGHGYTF. CDR3 sequence (DNA): TGTGCCAGTAAATGGGGGCAGGGGCATGGCTACACCTTC.

V and J are TRBV3-1 (or the pseudogene TRBV3-2) and TRBJ2-1; 10 positions match TRBD1. The CDR3 consists of 16 residues. V was pared by 4 bases and J by 8 bases, with 11 bases of the junction left unmatched. Germline V CDR1 and CDR2: LGHDT, YNNKEL (reference sequence). The CDR3 protein is CASSRTGTGEGDEQFF. The DNA for the CDR3 is TGTGCCAGCAGCCGAACCGGGACAGGGGAAGGGGATGAGCAGTTCTTC.

The V and J genes are TRBV19 and TRBJ2-1; tentative D call: TRBD1 (6 bases). The CDR3 length is 15 residues. Germline CDR1 reads LNHDA; CDR2 reads SQIVND (reference sequence). Trimming pared 5 bases from V and 6 bases from J, leaving 17 bases between. CDR3 DNA sequence: TGTGCCAGTAGTCCCCAACCTGACAGGAGCAATGAGCAGTTCTTC. Translated, it gives CASSPQPDRSNEQFF.

This clone was detected a few times. This chain joins TRBV28 and TRBJ2-3; TRBD2 aligns across 12 bases. The CDR3 consists of 19 residues. V shed 5 bases, J shed 7 bases, and the junction held 19 bases outside the gene matches. The germline gives CDR1 MDHEN, CDR2 SYDVKM. The chain's CDR3 is CASSGLAGPSRELINTQYF. CDR3 nucleotides: TGTGCCAGCAGTGGACTAGCGGGGCCGTCCCGAGAGCTCATTAATACGCAGTATTTT.

The chain recombines TRBV5-4 with TRBJ2-7; the match to TRBD1 covers 7 bases. V dropped 2 bases and J dropped 1; count of bases not matched to a gene: 3. The CDR3 loop spans 14 amino acids. CDR1 is SGHNT and CDR2 is YYREEE in the germline V gene (reference sequence). CDR3 nucleotides: TGTGCCAGCAGCTTACCGGACAGGTCCTACGAGCAGTACTTC. Its translation: CASSLPDRSYEQYF.

This rearrangement joins TRBV5-1 to TRBJ2-3; TRBD1 agrees at 8 bases. CDR3 length: 16 amino acids. Trimming took 2 bases from V and 0 from J; bases not matched to a gene: 5. Looked up from germline, CDR1 is SGHRS and CDR2 is YFSETQ. The CDR3 region is CASSFTTGGSTDTQYF. In DNA form, the CDR3 reads TGCGCCAGCAGCTTTACAACAGGGGGGAGCACAGATACGCAGTATTTT.

The V call is TRBV4-1, the J call TRBJ2-2; 7 bases align to TRBD1. CDR1 and CDR2 (germline): MGHRA, YSYEKL. V gave up 2 bases and J gave up 0 bases; unmatched junction bases: 3. There are 16 residues in the CDR3. The CDR3 loop is CASSQTGTANTGELFF. CDR3 nucleotide sequence: TGCGCCAGCAGCCAAACCGGGACAGCGAACACCGGGGAGCTGTTTTTT.

This chain links TRBV24-1 with TRBJ2-5, with 7 nucleotides matching TRBD1. The CDR3 is 14 residues long. Germline trimming cut 7 bases from V and 1 base from J; bases unmatched to any gene: 5. From germline, CDR1 is KGHDR and CDR2 SFDVKD. CDR3 region: CATSSGQLQETQYF. CDR3 bases: TGTGCCACCAGCTCGGGACAGCTCCAAGAGACCCAGTACTTC.

Only one count was recorded for this clone. The chain uses TRBV9 and TRBJ2-1; 10 bases match TRBD2. In germline, CDR1 is SGDLS, CDR2 YYNGEE. CDR3 length: 16 amino acids. J lost 3 bases, V lost 3 bases, and 6 bases had no gene match. CDR3 region: CASSATSGVIYNEQFF. The CDR3 nucleotides are TGTGCCAGCAGCGCTACTAGCGGGGTTATCTACAATGAGCAGTTCTTC.

The V gene is TRBV27, the J gene TRBJ2-4; TRBD2 agrees at 10 bases. Trimming at V came to 2 bases and at J to 9 bases, leaving 10 bases not matched to a gene. The CDR3 is 16 residues long. Germline V CDR1 and CDR2: MNHEY, SMNVEV (reference sequence). CDR3 DNA: TGTGCCAGCAGTTTAGGAGGTCTAGCGGGGGAGAGCATTCAGTACTTC. It yields the protein CASSLGGLAGESIQYF.

The rearrangement links TRBV9 to TRBJ1-2; TRBD1 matches at 7 bases. CDR3 length: 13 residues. The germline V gene has CDR1 SGDLS and CDR2 YYNGEE. The junction had 6 bases not matched to a gene; V was cut back by 3 bases and J by 7 bases. The CDR3 nucleotides read TGTGCCAGCAGCGGAGACAGGGTTAGTGGCTACACCTTC. It specifies CASSGDRVSGYTF.

This rearrangement joins TRBV3-1 (or the pseudogene TRBV3-2) to TRBJ1-1; D gene unclear. V lost 5 bases to trimming and J lost 5 bases, with 9 bases between them. This CDR3 comprises 12 residues. Looked up from germline, CDR1 is LGHDT and CDR2 is YNNKEL (reference sequence). The CDR3 region has the DNA TGTGCCAGCAGCGAAACGGGGACTGAAGCTTTCTTT. Its translation is CASSETGTEAFF.

The genes are TRBV6-5 and TRBJ1-2; the match to TRBD1 covers 7 bases. This CDR3 region has 16 residues. CDR1 MNHEY and CDR2 SVGAGI come from the germline V gene. J was trimmed by 4 bases and V by 0 bases; bases with no gene match: 8. The CDR3 protein is CASSYSVEGAVYGYTF. In DNA form, the CDR3 reads TGTGCCAGCAGTTACTCGGTGGAGGGGGCGGTCTATGGCTACACCTTC.

This chain links TRBV30 with TRBJ1-5; 12 bases are a match to TRBD1. This CDR3 comprises 15 residues. Germline assignment: CDR1 GTSNPN and CDR2 SVGIG (reference sequence). V lost 0 bases and J lost 6; bases outside the gene matches: 3. The CDR3 bases are TGTGCCTGGAGTGTGGGACAGGGGGCGCGTCAGCCCCAGCATTTT. Protein: CAWSVGQGARQPQHF.

V and J are TRBV19 and TRBJ2-2; 15 positions match TRBD2. This CDR3 spans 20 amino acids. CDR1 and CDR2 from the germline V gene are LNHDA and SQIVND (reference sequence). V lost 5 bases and J lost 5; bases outside the gene matches: 15. This CDR3 is CASSPPGLAGGLLGTGELFF. DNA for the CDR3: TGTGCCAGTAGTCCGCCAGGACTAGCGGGGGGGCTGCTAGGAACCGGGGAGCTGTTTTTT.

This clone has only a few counts. V gene TRBV7-3 combines with J gene TRBJ1-2, with 8 positions matching TRBD1. Germline CDR1 and CDR2: SGHTA and FQGTGA. This CDR3 region has 13 residues. With 5 bases clipped from V and 3 bases from J, the junction kept 2 bases outside the gene matches. The CDR3 bases are TGTGCCAGCAGCCTGACAGGGGACTATGGCTACACCTTC. Its translation is CASSLTGDYGYTF.

A note on this clone: This CDR3 is also generated by other DNA sequences in the sample. The chain recombines TRBV7-2 with TRBJ1-1, with TRBD1 matching 7 bases. The germline V gene has CDR1 SGHTA and CDR2 FQGNSA. With V trimmed by 5 bases and J by 0 bases, 6 bases remained unmatched. This CDR3 contains 15 residues. This CDR3 is CASSLRQGLNTEAFF. CDR3 nucleotide sequence: TGTGCCAGCAGCCTCAGACAGGGTTTGAACACTGAAGCTTTCTTT.

For this clone: Other DNA sequences in this specimen translate into the identical CDR3. The chain joins TRBV14 to TRBJ1-3; 8 bases map to TRBD1. The germline V gene encodes CDR1 SGHDN and CDR2 FVKESK. CDR3 size: 14 residues. The J segment lost 2 bases and the V segment lost 3 bases, leaving 0 bases of the junction unmatched. CDR3 nucleotide sequence: TGTGCCAGCAGCCAGACAGGGGCTGGAAACACCATATATTTT. Its protein is CASSQTGAGNTIYF.

V gene TRBV5-4 combines with J gene TRBJ1-6, with 8 nucleotides matching TRBD1. The CDR3 is 14 residues long. The V and J ends lost 4 bases and 8 bases, in that order; junction bases with no gene match: 5. CDR1 is SGHNT, CDR2 YYREEE, per germline (reference sequence). The CDR3 nucleotides are TGTGCCAGCAGCAGCCTGACAGGGGATTCACCCCTCCACTTT. Translation: CASSSLTGDSPLHF.

A few counts support this clone. CDR3: CASREEGRNSPLHF. CDR3 sequence (DNA): TGTGCCAGTAGAGAGGAAGGTAGGAATTCACCCCTCCACTTT. V is TRBV19 and J is TRBJ1-6; D gene uncertain. V shed 6 bases and J shed 7 bases, with 13 bases lying between them. CDR3 length: 14 amino acids. The germline CDR1 and CDR2 sequences are LNHDA and SQIVND (reference sequence).

Points on this clone: This same CDR3 is encoded by further DNA sequences in the sample. The chain links TRBV27 to TRBJ2-5; no reliable D call. CDR1 is MNHEY, CDR2 SMNVEV, per germline (reference sequence). With 3 bases removed from V and 1 base from J, the gap between germline ends came to 12 bases. The CDR3 has 15 residues. As DNA, the CDR3 is TGTGCCAGCAGTTTGAGGAACGGTGGCCAAGAGACCCAGTACTTC. This encodes CASSLRNGGQETQYF.

This clone has only a few counts. The rearrangement uses TRBV5-1 and TRBJ2-1; D is perhaps TRBD2 (6 bases). CDR1 and CDR2 (germline): SGHRS, YFSETQ. The CDR3 has 15 amino acids. The V gene lost 4 bases and the J gene lost 5 bases, with 16 bases spanning the gap. The DNA of the CDR3 is TGCGCCAGCAGCGTGTCGCGGGGATTCGACAATGAGCAGTTCTTC. This translates into CASSVSRGFDNEQFF.